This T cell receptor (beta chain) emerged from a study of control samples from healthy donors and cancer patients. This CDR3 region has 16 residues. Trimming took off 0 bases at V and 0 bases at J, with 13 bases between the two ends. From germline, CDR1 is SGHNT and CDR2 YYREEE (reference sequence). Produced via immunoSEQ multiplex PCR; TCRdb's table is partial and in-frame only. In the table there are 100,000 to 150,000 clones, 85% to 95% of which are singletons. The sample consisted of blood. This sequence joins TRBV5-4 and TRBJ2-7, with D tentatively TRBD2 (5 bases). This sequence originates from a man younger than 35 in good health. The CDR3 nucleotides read TGTGCCAGCAGCTTGGAAGTCCAGCGGACCTCCTACGAGCAGTACTTC. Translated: CASSLEVQRTSYEQYF.